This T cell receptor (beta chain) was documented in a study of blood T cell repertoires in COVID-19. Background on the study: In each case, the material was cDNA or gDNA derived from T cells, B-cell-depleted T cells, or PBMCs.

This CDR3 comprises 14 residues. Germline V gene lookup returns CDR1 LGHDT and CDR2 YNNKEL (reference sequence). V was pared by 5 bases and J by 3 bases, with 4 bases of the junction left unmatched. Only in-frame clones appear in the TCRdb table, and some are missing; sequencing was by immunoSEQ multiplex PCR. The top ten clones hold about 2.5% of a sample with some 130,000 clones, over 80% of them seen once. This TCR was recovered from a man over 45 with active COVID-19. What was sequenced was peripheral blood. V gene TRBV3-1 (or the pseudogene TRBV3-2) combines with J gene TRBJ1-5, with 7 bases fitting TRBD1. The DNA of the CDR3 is TGTGCCAGCAGCTACAAGGGGGCCAATCAGCCCCAGCATTTT. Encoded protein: CASSYKGANQPQHF.